Reported below is one T cell receptor (beta chain). Researchers ran the PCR with 60 Vbeta and 13 Jbeta primers. Data came from immunoSEQ multiplex PCR; TCRdb stores just in-frame clones and leaves some out. The sample carries about 170,000 clones, 80% recorded once. These data belong to a study of cytomegalovirus exposure and HLA in healthy donors. Trimming took off 3 bases at V and 0 bases at J, with 15 bases between the two ends. CDR1 is SGHDT, CDR2 YYEEEE, per germline. The CDR3 length is 16 residues. The sequence came from a man aged 25 to 45 in good health and CMV-seropositive. The sample consisted of PBMCs. V and J are TRBV5-6 and TRBJ1-2; TRBD1 might be the D (5 bases). The CDR3 DNA follows: TGTGCCAGCAGCTGGCAAACGGGCAGGGCTAACTATGGCTACACCTTC. As protein: CASSWQTGRANYGYTF. The variable domain in full, completed from reference TRBV5-6 and TRBJ1-2, reads DAGVTQSPTHLIKTRGQQVTLRCSPKSGHDTVSWYQQALGQGPQFIFQYYEEEERQRGNFPDRFSGHQFPNYSSELNVNALLLGDSALYLCASSWQTGRANYGYTFGSGTRLTVV.